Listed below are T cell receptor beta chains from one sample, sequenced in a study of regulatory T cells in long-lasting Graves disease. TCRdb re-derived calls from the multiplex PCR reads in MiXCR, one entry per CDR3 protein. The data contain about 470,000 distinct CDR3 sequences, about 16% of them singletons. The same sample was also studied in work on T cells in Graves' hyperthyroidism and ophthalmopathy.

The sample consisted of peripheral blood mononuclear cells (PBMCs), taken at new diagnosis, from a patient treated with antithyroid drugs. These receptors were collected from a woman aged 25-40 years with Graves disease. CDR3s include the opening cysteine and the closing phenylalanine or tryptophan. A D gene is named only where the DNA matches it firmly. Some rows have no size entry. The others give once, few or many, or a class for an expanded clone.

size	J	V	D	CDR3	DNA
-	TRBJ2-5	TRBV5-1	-	CASSLGATGGGKTQYF	TGTGCCAGCAGCTTGGGGGCCACAGGAGGCGGGAAGACCCAGTACTTC
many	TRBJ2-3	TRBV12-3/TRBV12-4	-	CASRQAGDTQYF	TGTGCCAGCAGACAAGCGGGAGATACGCAGTATTTT
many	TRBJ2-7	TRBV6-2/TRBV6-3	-	CASSYQDSDYEQYF	TGTGCCAGCAGTTACCAGGACTCCGACTACGAGCAGTACTTC
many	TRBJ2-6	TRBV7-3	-	CASSSNSGANVLTF	TGTGCCAGCAGCTCCAACTCTGGGGCCAACGTCCTGACTTTC
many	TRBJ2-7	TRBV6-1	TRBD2	CASTLGAGGIYEQYF	TGTGCCAGCACCCTGGGGGCGGGAGGGATATACGAGCAGTACTTC
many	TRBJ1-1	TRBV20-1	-	CSARGHPTEAFF	TGCAGTGCTAGAGGGCACCCCACTGAAGCTTTCTTT
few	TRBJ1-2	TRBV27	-	CASSLRPPYGYTF	TGTGCCAGCAGTTTGAGACCGCCGTATGGCTACACCTTC
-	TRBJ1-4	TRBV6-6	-	CASSYSRGVNEKLFF	TGTGCCAGCAGTTACTCGAGGGGGGTGAATGAAAAACTGTTTTTT
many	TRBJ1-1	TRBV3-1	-	CASTRTGGPSEAFF	TGTGCCAGCACCCGAACTGGGGGGCCCAGTGAAGCTTTCTTT
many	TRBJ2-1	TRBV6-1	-	CASSLELGYNEQFF	TGTGCCAGCAGTCTAGAGTTGGGGTACAATGAGCAGTTCTTC
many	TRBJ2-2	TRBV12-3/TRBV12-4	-	CASSFAANTGELFF	TGTGCCAGCAGTTTTGCCGCGAACACCGGGGAGCTGTTTTTT
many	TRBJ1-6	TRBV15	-	CATSRVLGGDSPLHF	TGTGCCACCAGCAGAGTACTGGGGGGAGATTCACCCCTCCACTTT
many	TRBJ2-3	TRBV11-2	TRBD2	CASSFLSGRAPDTQYF	TGTGCCAGCAGCTTCCTTAGCGGGAGGGCACCAGATACGCAGTATTTT
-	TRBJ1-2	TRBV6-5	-	CASSYSTSQGENYGYTF	TGTGCCAGCAGTTACTCGACTTCACAGGGAGAAAACTATGGCTACACCTTC
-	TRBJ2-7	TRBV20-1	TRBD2	CSARGGLAGTHEQYF	TGCAGTGCTAGAGGGGGACTAGCGGGAACCCACGAGCAGTACTTC
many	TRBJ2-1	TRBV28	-	CASSFWGTSYNEQFF	TGTGCCAGCAGTTTTTGGGGCACCTCCTACAATGAGCAGTTCTTC